Listed here is a single T cell receptor beta chain. The antigen this receptor binds is unknown. The record has no base qualities; no much larger clone is one base away. This sample is part of a study of cytotoxic CD8 clonotypes in ibrutinib-treated CLL (TCRdb year 2021). Regarding the research as a whole: In this cohort, some 14 patients were treatment-naive and about a dozen were relapsed/refractory, while about 17 had unmutated IGHV. Partial responses were observed in about 24 patients and complete responses in 2; after a median follow-up of 68 months, remission was maintained in 14 patients and progression was observed in some 12. Response samples were obtained after a median of around 11 months of treatment, with a range of roughly 6 to 40 months. On average, each sample had some 260,000 productive templates and 100,000 or so productive rearrangements. Longitudinal samples were obtainable from about 30% of the 86 participants in the trial. Cryopreserved peripheral blood mononuclear cells were obtained before treatment, at response, and at either sustained remission or disease progression. Every sample from remission and from progressive disease was obtained while the patients were still on ibrutinib. On the study overall, not on this receptor specifically: Public clonotypes were rare and either shrank or stayed stable during treatment, and the rise in clonality at ibrutinib response reflected expansion of private clonotypes. Clonality rose at ibrutinib response, remained stable during sustained remission, and dropped back toward baseline at progression. Sampling times were not matched between patients in sustained remission and patients whose disease was progressing, and lymph node repertoires were not examined. Baseline clonality was found to be higher than that of age-matched healthy donors and was strongly correlated with circulating CD8+ T-cell counts.

Inclusive of the bounding cysteine and phenylalanine, the CDR3 is 17 residues long. Only the CDR3 region is kept as DNA, spanning 51 bases read in frame from base 1. V sheds 11 bases and J sheds 5 bases, leaving 28 bases between their ends. As encoded in the germline V gene (reference sequence), CDR1 is MNHEY while CDR2 is SMNVEV. The goal of deep resolution MiSeq sequencing was a depth between 1 in 1 million and 1 in 200,000 T cells, and coverage averaged 10x per clonotype. TCR beta libraries were generated with the immunoSEQ hsTCRB Kit. As for how the authors treated the data: ImmunoSEQ Data Assistant and ImmunoSEQ Analyzer were used for data analysis, and V, D and J genes were assigned according to IMGT definitions. Clonality, which ranges from 0 to 1, was calculated by subtracting the normalized Shannon entropy of productive rearrangement frequencies from one. Public clonotype analysis was restricted to overrepresented clonotypes comprising at least 0.05% of each patient's repertoire. Approximately 14 age-matched healthy donor repertoires from immuneACCESS were used as controls for clonality. TCRdb mirrors the immuneACCESS table, restricted to in-frame sequences. Some clones are absent from its copies; in checked studies, under half trace to an unresolved V gene, and the reason for the others is unknown. V, J and clone size reflect that table, while D and trimming were determined from the DNA. The table for this sample lists 100,000 to 150,000 clones; 75% to 90% of them were counted only once. The ten top clones hold 2% to 2.5% of the sample.

The time point label, as the study defines it: approximately 25 months on ibrutinib. For TCR beta library preparation, about 2 micrograms of genomic DNA was extracted from cryopreserved PBMCs. High-throughput TCR beta sequencing was performed on longitudinal blood samples from CLL patients receiving ibrutinib monotherapy. Patients were enrolled in a phase 2 open-label single-center ibrutinib monotherapy trial. Recombination joined TRBV27 with TRBJ2-1; the best D guess is TRBD2, with 7 bases matching. This material consisted of PBMCs, taken after 24 months of ibrutinib treatment. This TCR derives from a human donor with chronic lymphocytic leukemia. Read as DNA, the sequence is TGTGCCCCTCCTCCTGGCGGGGGCCCCCGTTCTGACAATGAGCAGTTCTTC. Translated, it gives CAPPPGGGPRSDNEQFF.